The next 5 T cell receptor beta chains were all read from a single sample in a study of shared clonotypes between healthy human individuals. Here immunoSEQ multiplex PCR was the method, and the copy in TCRdb shows in-frame clones only, minus some. Seen here are some 2,500,000 clones, 93% observed once, and the top ten hold roughly 0.39%. Input material: naive CD4+ T cells from PBMCs. The sample's subset: CD45RA+ positively selected. These receptors all stem from a young man in good health. Some clones in this sample may be carry-over from other donors' samples.

The gene calls are TRBV6-5 and TRBJ2-5, with 8 bases fitting TRBD1. The CDR3 covers 13 residues. Germline V CDR1 and CDR2: MNHEY, SVGAGI. V shed 6 bases, J shed 5 bases, and the junction held 5 bases outside the gene matches. The CDR3 DNA is TGTGCCAGCAGGGACAGGGTGGGTGAGACCCAGTACTTC. Translating gives CASRDRVGETQYF.

The chain joins TRBV5-1 to TRBJ2-7; D uncertain. The CDR3 is made up of 13 amino acids. V shed 0 bases and J shed 4 bases, with 8 bases lying between them. CDR1 and CDR2 (germline): SGHRS, YFSETQ. The CDR3 DNA reads as TGCGCCAGCAGCTTGGCCGTGGATTACGAGCAGTACTTC. Translation: CASSLAVDYEQYF. Full variable domain (missing parts from reference TRBV5-1 and TRBJ2-7): KAGVTQTPRYLIKTRGQQVTLSCSPISGHRSVSWYQQTPGQGLQFLFEYFSETQRNKGNFPGRFSGRQFSNSRSEMNVSTLELGDSALYLCASSLAVDYEQYFGPGTRLTVT.

The rearrangement joins TRBV19 to TRBJ1-2, with D tentatively TRBD1 (5 bases). Germline CDR1 is LNHDA and CDR2 is SQIVND (reference sequence). Trimming took off 3 bases at V and 4 bases at J, with 12 bases between the two ends. The CDR3 contains 14 residues. The CDR3, as DNA: TGTGCCAGTAGTATGAGGGGCCCGGTCTATGGCTACACCTTC. Protein product: CASSMRGPVYGYTF.

The chain uses TRBV7-9 and TRBJ1-2; D remains ambiguous. The CDR3 loop spans 13 amino acids. Germline CDR1 is SEHNR and CDR2 is FQNEAQ (reference sequence). V lost 4 bases and J 8 bases, leaving 14 bases between the germline ends. DNA of the CDR3: TGTGCCAGCAGCTCCGGGCAGGCCCGAGGCTACACCTTC. Protein sequence: CASSSGQARGYTF.

The V and J genes are TRBV7-9 and TRBJ2-7; D might be TRBD2 (6 bases). The CDR3 contains 15 residues. V was trimmed by 4 bases and J by 3 bases, leaving 16 bases between them. Germline V CDR1 and CDR2: SEHNR, FQNEAQ (reference sequence). CDR3 region: CASSWIAAGRYEQYF. DNA for the CDR3: TGTGCCAGCAGCTGGATAGCGGCAGGGCGCTACGAGCAGTACTTC.